The next 8 T cell receptor beta chains were all read from a single sample in a study of OX40 agonist ivuxolimab in advanced cancers. Sequenced by immunoSEQ multiplex PCR; TCRdb stores in-frame clones only, minus some. The table shows about 93,000 clones, with around 90% occurring only once. The sample consisted of CD4+ or CD8+ T cells sorted from blood, taken in a trial of the OX40 agonist ivuxolimab. The source is an adult with an advanced solid tumor such as melanoma, head and neck, liver or kidney cancer.

This sequence joins TRBV7-8 and TRBJ2-2, with a possible D match to TRBD1 (6 bases). Germline CDR1 is SGHVS and CDR2 is FQNEAQ. V dropped 4 bases and J dropped 2 bases, with 14 bases sitting between them. The CDR3 length is 16 residues. The DNA for the CDR3 is TGTGCCAGCAGCTGGGGGCCCGGAGTAAACACCGGGGAGCTGTTTTTT. Amino acid sequence: CASSWGPGVNTGELFF.

The rearrangement uses TRBV11-3 and TRBJ2-3; D perhaps matches TRBD2 (5 bases). The CDR3 contains 17 residues. The germline V gene has CDR1 SGHNT and CDR2 YENEEA. Trimming stripped 0 bases from V and 4 bases from J, with 17 bases between. Here the CDR3 reads CASSLEIMRATADTQYF. CDR3 bases: TGTGCCAGCAGCTTAGAAATTATGCGGGCGACGGCAGATACGCAGTATTTT.

A word on this clone: A read error may produce the germline difference seen at one junction end. CDR3 amino acids: CASSLGQSNEQFF. The CDR3 DNA is TGTGCTAGCAGCCTCGGACAGTCCAATGAGCAGTTCTTC. The rearrangement joins TRBV7-7 to TRBJ2-1; tentative D call: TRBD1 (6 bases). Germline values: CDR1 SSHAT, CDR2 FNYEAQ (reference sequence). This CDR3 contains 13 residues. The full variable domain, its missing parts supplied by reference TRBV7-7 and TRBJ2-1, is GAGVSQSPRYKVTKRGQDVTLRCDPISSHATLYWYQQALGQGPEFLTYFNYEAQPDKSGLPSDRFSAERPEGSISTLTIQRTEQRDSAMYRCASSLGQSNEQFFGPGTRLTVL.

V usage is TRBV9 and J usage is TRBJ2-5, with 11 positions matching TRBD2. CDR3 size: 16 residues. V dropped 2 bases and J dropped 5; count of bases not matched to a gene: 8. Germline V gene lookup returns CDR1 SGDLS and CDR2 YYNGEE. CDR3 amino acids: CASSVNSGRGGETQYF. In nucleotides, the CDR3 is TGTGCCAGCAGCGTGAATAGCGGGAGGGGTGGTGAGACCCAGTACTTC.

The V gene is TRBV30, the J gene TRBJ2-1; D may correspond to TRBD1 or TRBD2 (5 bases each). The length of the CDR3 is 11 residues. Deletions cut 8 bases from V and 4 bases from J, with 9 bases between. Germline values: CDR1 GTSNPN, CDR2 SVGIG (reference sequence). CDR3: CAGGGYNEQFF. CDR3 coding DNA: TGTGCCGGGGGTGGATACAATGAGCAGTTCTTC.

The chain uses TRBV7-2 and TRBJ2-1; D may be TRBD2 (6 bases). The germline V gene encodes CDR1 SGHTA and CDR2 FQGNSA. Deletions cut 5 bases from V and 4 bases from J, with 6 bases between. The CDR3 consists of 12 residues. The chain's CDR3 is CASSRGYNEQFF. CDR3 nucleotides: TGTGCCAGCAGCCGGGGGTACAATGAGCAGTTCTTC.

V gene TRBV5-6 combines with J gene TRBJ2-1; D gene unclear. CDR1 is SGHDT and CDR2 is YYEEEE in the germline V gene. This CDR3 has 11 residues. Trimming removed 1 base from V and 10 bases from J, with 6 bases in between. CDR3 sequence: CASSLTQEQFF. In DNA form, the CDR3 reads TGTGCCAGCAGCTTGACGCAGGAGCAGTTCTTC.

This chain links TRBV29-1 with TRBJ2-2; 8 bases fit TRBD1. The V segment lost 5 bases and the J segment 3 bases; nucleotides outside the gene matches: 5. CDR1 SQVTM and CDR2 ANQGSEA come from the germline V gene. The CDR3 runs to 14 residues. Here the CDR3 DNA reads TGCAGCGTTCGACAGGGGTCGGACACCGGGGAGCTGTTTTTT. Translating it yields CSVRQGSDTGELFF.